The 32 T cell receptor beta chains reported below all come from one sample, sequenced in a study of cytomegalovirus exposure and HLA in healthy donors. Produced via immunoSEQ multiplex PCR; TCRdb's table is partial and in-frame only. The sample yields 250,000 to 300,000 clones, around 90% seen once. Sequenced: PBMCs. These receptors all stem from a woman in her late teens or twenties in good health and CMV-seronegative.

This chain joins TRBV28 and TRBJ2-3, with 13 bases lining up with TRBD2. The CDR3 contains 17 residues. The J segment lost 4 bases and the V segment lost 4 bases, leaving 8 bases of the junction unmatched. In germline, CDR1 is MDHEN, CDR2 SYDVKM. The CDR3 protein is CASSSPTSGGPADTQYF. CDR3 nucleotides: TGTGCCAGCAGTTCCCCGACTAGCGGGGGGCCCGCAGATACGCAGTATTTT.

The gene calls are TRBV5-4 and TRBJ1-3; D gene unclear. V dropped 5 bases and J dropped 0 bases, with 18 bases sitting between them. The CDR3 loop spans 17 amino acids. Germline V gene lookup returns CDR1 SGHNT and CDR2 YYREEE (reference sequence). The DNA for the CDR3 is TGTGCCAGCAGTACCATTAAGCGGCGAGACTCTGGAAACACCATATATTTT. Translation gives CASSTIKRRDSGNTIYF.

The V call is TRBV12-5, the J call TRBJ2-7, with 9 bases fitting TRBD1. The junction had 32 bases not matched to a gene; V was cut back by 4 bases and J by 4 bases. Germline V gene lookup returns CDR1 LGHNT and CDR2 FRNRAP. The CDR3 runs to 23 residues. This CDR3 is CASGSSDVHRDRVYMGTYYEQYV. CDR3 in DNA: TGTGCTAGTGGTTCATCTGACGTTCACCGGGACAGGGTATATATGGGGACTTATTACGAGCAGTACGTC.

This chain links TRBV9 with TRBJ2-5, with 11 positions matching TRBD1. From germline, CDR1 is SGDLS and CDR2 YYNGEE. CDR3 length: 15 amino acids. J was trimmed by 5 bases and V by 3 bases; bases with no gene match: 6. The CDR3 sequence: CASSAGTGGLETQYF. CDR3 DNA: TGTGCCAGCAGCGCTGGGACAGGGGGTCTGGAGACCCAGTACTTC.

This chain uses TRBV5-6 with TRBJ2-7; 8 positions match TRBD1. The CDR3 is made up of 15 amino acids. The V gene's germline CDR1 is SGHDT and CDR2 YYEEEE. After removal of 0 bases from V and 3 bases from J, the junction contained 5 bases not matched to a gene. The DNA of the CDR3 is TGTGCCAGCAGCTTGGGTACAGGGGGTATCTACGAGCAGTACGTC. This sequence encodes CASSLGTGGIYEQYV.

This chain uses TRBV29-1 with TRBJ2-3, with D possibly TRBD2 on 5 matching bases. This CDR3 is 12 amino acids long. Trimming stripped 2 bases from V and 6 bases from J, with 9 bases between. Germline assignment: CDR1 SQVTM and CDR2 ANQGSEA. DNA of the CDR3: TGCAGCGTTGAATGGGAGACCGATACGCAGTATTTT. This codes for CSVEWETDTQYF.

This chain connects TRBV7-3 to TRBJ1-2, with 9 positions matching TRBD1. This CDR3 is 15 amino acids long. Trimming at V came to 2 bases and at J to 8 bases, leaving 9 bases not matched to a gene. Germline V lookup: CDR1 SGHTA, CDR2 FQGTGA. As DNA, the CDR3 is TGTGCCAGCAGCTTAGGGACAGGGCCGGAGAGCGGCTACACCTTC. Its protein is CASSLGTGPESGYTF.

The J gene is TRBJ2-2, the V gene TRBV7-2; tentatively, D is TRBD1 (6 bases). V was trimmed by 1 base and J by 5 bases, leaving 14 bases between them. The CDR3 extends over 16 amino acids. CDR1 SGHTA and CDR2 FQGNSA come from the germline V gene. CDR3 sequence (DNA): TGTGCCAGCAGCTTAGGGTTAGGGGGTGGTACCGGGGAGCTGTTTTTT. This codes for CASSLGLGGGTGELFF.

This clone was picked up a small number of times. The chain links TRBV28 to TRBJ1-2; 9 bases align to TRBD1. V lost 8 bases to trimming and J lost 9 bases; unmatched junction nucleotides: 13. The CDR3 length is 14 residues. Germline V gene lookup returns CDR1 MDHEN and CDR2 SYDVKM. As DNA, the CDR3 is TGTGCCAGCTATTTTGAGTGGGGACAGGGAAGCTACACCTTC. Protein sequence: CASYFEWGQGSYTF.

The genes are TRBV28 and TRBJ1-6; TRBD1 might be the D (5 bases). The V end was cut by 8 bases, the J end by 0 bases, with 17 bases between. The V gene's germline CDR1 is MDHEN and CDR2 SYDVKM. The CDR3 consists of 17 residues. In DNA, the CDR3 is TGTGCCAGCTACCGACAGCCCCTGAGCTCCTATAATTCACCCCTCCACTTT. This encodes CASYRQPLSSYNSPLHF. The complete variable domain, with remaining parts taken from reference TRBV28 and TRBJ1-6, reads DVKVTQSSRYLVKRTGEKVFLECVQDMDHENMFWYRQDPGLGLRLIYFSYDVKMKEKGDIPEGYSVSREKKERFSLILESASTNQTSMYLCASYRQPLSSYNSPLHFGNGTRLTVT.

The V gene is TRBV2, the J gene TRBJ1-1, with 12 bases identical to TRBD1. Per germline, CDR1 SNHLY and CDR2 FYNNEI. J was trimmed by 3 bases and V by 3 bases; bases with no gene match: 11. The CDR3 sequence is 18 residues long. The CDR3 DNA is TGTGCCAGCAGTGATATTGGGGGACAGGGGGCGCGGGACACTGAAGCTTTCTTT. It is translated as CASSDIGGQGARDTEAFF.

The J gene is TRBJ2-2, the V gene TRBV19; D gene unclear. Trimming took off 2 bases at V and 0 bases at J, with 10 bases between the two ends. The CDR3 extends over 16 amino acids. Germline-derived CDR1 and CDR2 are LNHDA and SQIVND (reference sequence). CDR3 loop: CASSIPAGANTGELFF. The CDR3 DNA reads TGTGCCAGTAGTATACCGGCAGGCGCGAACACCGGGGAGCTGTTTTTT.

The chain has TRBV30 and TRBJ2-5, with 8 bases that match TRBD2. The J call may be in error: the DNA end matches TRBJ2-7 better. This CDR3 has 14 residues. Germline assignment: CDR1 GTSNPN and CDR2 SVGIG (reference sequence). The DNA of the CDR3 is TGTGCCTGGGGCCGGGGGGGCCAACACTACGAGCAGTACTTC. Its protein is CAWGRGGQHYEQYF.

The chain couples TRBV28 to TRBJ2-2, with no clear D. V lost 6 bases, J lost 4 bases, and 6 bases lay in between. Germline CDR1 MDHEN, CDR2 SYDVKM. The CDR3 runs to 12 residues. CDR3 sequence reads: CASRSITGELFF. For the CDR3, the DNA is TGTGCCAGCAGATCTATCACCGGGGAGCTGTTTTTT.

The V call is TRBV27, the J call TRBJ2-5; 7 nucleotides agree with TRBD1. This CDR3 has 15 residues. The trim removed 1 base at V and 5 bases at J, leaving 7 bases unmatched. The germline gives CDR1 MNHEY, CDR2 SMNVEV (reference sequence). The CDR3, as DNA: TGTGCCAGCAGTTTATTCACAGTACAGGGGGAGACCCAGTACTTC. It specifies CASSLFTVQGETQYF.

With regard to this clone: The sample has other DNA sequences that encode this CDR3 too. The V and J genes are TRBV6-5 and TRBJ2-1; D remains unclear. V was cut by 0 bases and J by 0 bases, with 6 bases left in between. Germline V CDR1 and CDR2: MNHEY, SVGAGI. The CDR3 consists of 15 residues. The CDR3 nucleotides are TGTGCCAGCAGTTACTCTCGTAGCTCCTACAATGAGCAGTTCTTC. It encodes CASSYSRSSYNEQFF.

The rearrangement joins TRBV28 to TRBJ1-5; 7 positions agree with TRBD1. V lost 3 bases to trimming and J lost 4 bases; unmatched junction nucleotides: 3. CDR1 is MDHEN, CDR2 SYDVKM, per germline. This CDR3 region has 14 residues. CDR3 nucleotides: TGTGCCAGCAGTTTCTCACAGGGGAATCAGCCCCAGCATTTT. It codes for CASSFSQGNQPQHF.

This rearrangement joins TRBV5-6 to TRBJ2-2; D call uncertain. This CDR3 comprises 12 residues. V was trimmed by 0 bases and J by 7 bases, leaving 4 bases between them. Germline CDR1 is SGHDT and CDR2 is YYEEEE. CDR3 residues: CASSLAVGELFF. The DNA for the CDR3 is TGTGCCAGCAGCTTGGCGGTCGGGGAGCTGTTTTTT.

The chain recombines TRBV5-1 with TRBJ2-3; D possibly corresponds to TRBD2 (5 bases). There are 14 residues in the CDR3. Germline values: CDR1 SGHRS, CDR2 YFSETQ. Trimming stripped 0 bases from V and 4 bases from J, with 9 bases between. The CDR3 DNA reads TGCGCCAGCAGCTTGGAGGTGCGGGCAGATACGCAGTATTTT. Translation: CASSLEVRADTQYF.

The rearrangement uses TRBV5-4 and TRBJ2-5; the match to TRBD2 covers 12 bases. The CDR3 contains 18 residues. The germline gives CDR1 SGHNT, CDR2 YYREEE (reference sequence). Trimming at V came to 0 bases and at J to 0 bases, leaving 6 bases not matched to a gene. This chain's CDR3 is CASSLVSSGGGYQETQYF. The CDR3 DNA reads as TGTGCCAGCAGCTTGGTGTCTAGCGGGGGGGGATACCAAGAGACCCAGTACTTC.

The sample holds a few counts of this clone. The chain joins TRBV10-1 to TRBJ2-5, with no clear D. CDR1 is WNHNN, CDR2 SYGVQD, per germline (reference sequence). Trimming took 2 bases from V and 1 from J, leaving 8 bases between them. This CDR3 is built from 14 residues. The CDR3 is CASSEAGTQETQYF. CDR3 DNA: TGCGCCAGCAGTGAGGCAGGAACCCAAGAGACCCAGTACTTC.

This chain's CDR3 is CASSLASGALEQYF. In DNA, the CDR3 is TGTGCCAGCAGCTTGGCTAGCGGGGCTCTCGAGCAGTACTTC. V and J are TRBV5-4 and TRBJ2-7, with TRBD2 matching over 9 bases. The CDR3 is 14 residues long. Germline values: CDR1 SGHNT, CDR2 YYREEE (reference sequence). V gave up 0 bases and J gave up 6 bases; unmatched junction bases: 4.

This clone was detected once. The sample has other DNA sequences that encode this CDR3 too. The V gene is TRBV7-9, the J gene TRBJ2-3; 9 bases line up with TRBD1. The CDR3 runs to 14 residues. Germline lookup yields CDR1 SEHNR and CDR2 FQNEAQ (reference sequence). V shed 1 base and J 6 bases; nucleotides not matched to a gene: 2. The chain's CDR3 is CASSLGQGVDTQYF. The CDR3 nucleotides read TGTGCCAGCAGCTTAGGACAGGGGGTGGATACGCAGTATTTT.

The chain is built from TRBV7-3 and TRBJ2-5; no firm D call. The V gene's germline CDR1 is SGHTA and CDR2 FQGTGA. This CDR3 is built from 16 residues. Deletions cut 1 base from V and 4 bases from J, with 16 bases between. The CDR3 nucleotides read TGTGCCAGCAGCTTAAGAGGTCTTGGAAGTAGAGAGACCCAGTACTTC. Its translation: CASSLRGLGSRETQYF.

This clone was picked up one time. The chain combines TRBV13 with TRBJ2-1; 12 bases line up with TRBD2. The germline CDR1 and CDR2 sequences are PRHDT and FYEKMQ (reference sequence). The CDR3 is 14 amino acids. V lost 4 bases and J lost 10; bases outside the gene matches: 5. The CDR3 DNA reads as TGTGCCAGCAGCTCAGGACTAGCGGGACCGGAGCAGTTCTTC. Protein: CASSSGLAGPEQFF. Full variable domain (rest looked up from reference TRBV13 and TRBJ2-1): AAGVIQSPRHLIKEKRETATLKCYPIPRHDTVYWYQQGPGQDPQFLISFYEKMQSDKGSIPDRFSAQQFSDYHSELNMSSLELGDSALYFCASSSGLAGPEQFFGPGTRLTVL.

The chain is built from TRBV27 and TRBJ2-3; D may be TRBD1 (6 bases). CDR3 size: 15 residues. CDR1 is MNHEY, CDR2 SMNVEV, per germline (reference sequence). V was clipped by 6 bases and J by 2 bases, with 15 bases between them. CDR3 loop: CASSPGQFPTDTQYF. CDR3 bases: TGTGCCAGCAGCCCAGGACAGTTCCCCACAGATACGCAGTATTTT.

The CDR3 DNA reads TGTGCCAGCAGCTTAGCGTTGGGGGCGCAAGAGACCCAGTACTTC. This gives the protein CASSLALGAQETQYF. The chain couples TRBV7-8 to TRBJ2-5; weak D call: TRBD1 (6 bases). CDR1 SGHVS and CDR2 FQNEAQ come from the germline V gene. This CDR3 region has 15 residues. Trimming removed 0 bases from V and 2 bases from J, with 10 bases in between.

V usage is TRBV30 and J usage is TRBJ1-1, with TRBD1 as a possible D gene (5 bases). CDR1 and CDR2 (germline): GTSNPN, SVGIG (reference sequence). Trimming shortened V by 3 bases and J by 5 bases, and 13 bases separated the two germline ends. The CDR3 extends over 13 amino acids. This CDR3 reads CAWSARGGTEAFF. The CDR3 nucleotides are TGTGCCTGGAGCGCAAGGGGAGGGACTGAAGCTTTCTTT.

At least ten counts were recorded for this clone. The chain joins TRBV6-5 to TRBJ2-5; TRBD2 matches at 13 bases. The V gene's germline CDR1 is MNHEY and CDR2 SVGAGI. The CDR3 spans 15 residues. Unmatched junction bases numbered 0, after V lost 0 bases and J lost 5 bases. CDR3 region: CASSYSTSGGETQYF. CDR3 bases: TGTGCCAGCAGTTACTCGACTAGCGGGGGGGAGACCCAGTACTTC.

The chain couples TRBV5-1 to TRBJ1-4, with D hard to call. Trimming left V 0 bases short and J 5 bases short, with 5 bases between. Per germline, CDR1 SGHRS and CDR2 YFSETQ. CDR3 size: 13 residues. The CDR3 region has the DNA TGCGCCAGCAGCTTGGATCGGAATGAAAAACTGTTTTTT. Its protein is CASSLDRNEKLFF.

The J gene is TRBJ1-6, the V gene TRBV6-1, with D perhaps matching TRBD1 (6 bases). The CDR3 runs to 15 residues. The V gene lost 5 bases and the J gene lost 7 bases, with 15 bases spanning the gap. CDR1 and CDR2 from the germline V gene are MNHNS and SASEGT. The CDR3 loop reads CASSMGAEKNSPLHF. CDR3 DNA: TGTGCCAGCAGTATGGGGGCAGAAAAAAATTCACCCCTCCACTTT.

The CDR3 here is CASSFPGVWGYTF. In DNA form, the CDR3 reads TGTGCCAGCAGTTTTCCAGGGGTATGGGGCTACACCTTC. The rearrangement uses TRBV28 and TRBJ1-2, with D tentatively TRBD1 (6 bases). V dropped 3 bases and J dropped 8 bases, with 13 bases sitting between them. The CDR3 extends over 13 amino acids. Looked up from germline, CDR1 is MDHEN and CDR2 is SYDVKM.